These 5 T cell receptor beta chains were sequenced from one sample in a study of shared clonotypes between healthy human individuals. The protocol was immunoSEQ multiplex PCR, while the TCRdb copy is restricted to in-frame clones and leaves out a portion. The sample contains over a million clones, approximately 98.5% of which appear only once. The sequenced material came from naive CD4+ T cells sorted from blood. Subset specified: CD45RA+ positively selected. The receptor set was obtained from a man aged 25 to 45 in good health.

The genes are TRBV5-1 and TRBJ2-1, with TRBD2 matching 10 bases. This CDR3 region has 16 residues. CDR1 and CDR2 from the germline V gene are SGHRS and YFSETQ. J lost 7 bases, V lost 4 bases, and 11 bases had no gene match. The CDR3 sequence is CASSPPLAGVVNEQFF. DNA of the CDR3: TGCGCCAGCAGCCCGCCCCTAGCGGGAGTCGTAAATGAGCAGTTCTTC.

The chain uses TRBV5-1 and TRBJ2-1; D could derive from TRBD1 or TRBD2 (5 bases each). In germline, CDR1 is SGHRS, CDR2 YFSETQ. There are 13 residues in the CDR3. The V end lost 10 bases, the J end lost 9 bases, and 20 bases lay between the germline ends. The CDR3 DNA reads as TGCGCCCCCCGGGACGTCGGGGATTTTGAGCAGTTCTTC. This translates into CAPRDVGDFEQFF. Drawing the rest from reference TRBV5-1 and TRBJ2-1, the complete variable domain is KAGVTQTPRYLIKTRGQQVTLSCSPISGHRSVSWYQQTPGQGLQFLFEYFSETQRNKGNFPGRFSGRQFSNSRSEMNVSTLELGDSALYLCAPRDVGDFEQFFGPGTRLTVL.

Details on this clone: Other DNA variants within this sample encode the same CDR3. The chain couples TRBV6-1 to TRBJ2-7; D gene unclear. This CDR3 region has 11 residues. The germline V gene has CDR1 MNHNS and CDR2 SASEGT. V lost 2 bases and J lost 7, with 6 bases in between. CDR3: CASSEPLEQYF. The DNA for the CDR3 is TGTGCCAGCAGTGAACCGTTGGAGCAGTACTTC.

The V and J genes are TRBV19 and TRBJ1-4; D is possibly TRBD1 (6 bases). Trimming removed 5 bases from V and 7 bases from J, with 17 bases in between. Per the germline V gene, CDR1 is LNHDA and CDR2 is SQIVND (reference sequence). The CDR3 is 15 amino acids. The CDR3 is CASSFPAGEGEKLFF. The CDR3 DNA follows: TGTGCCAGTAGTTTCCCCGCAGGGGAAGGTGAAAAACTGTTTTTT.

The CDR3 loop is CASSQQGLYTDTQYF. CDR3 nucleotide sequence: TGTGCCAGCAGCCAGCAGGGACTTTACACAGATACGCAGTATTTT. The chain has TRBV9 and TRBJ2-3; TRBD2 is a possible D gene (6 bases). The CDR3 runs 15 residues. CDR1 and CDR2 from the germline V gene are SGDLS and YYNGEE. Trimming removed 4 bases at V and 2 bases at J, with 14 bases between.